The next 16 T cell receptor beta chains were all read from a single sample in a study of T cell repertoires in aging, cancer and after chemotherapy. TRB rearrangements spanning V, D and J were amplified using mixed TRB-A/B primers. A single record per CDR3 protein comes from TCRdb applying MiXCR to the multiplex PCR reads. Of roughly 1,600 distinct CDR3 sequences listed, 21% are singletons. Amplification of TCR beta used genomic DNA extracted from peripheral blood. The sequenced sample was blood. The origin of the receptors is a human donor with a solid tumor.

Judged by abundance, this clonotype is medium-sized. This chain uses TRBV7-2 with TRBJ2-7; TRBD1 matches at 8 bases. Germline V gene sequence: CDR1 SGHTA, CDR2 FQGNSA. V lost 3 bases and J lost 6; bases outside the gene matches: 4. CDR3 length: 13 amino acids. The CDR3 protein is CASSFRTGPEQYF. DNA for the CDR3: TGTGCCAGCAGCTTTCGGACAGGGCCCGAGCAGTACTTC.

By frequency in the sample, this clonotype is medium-sized (0.01 to 0.1%). The V gene is TRBV6-6, the J gene TRBJ1-1; the D is unclear. Trimming cost V 0 bases and J 1 base, with 3 bases left between them. Per germline, CDR1 MNHNY and CDR2 SVGAGI (reference sequence). This CDR3 spans 13 amino acids. The CDR3 DNA reads as TGTGCCAGCAGTTACTCAAGGAACACTGAAGCTTTCTTT. Translating it yields CASSYSRNTEAFF.

This clonotype was recorded a few times. V and J are TRBV30 and TRBJ2-7, with 8 nucleotides matching TRBD2. With V trimmed by 4 bases and J by 6 bases, 14 bases remained unmatched. Germline V gives CDR1 GTSNPN, CDR2 SVGIG (reference sequence). This CDR3 spans 15 amino acids. CDR3 protein: CAWTLIAGSPSEQYF. DNA of the CDR3: TGTGCCTGGACCCTCATAGCGGGATCCCCCTCCGAGCAGTACTTC.

Concerning this clonotype itself: A much more abundant neighbour one base away suggests this may be a read error. The chain recombines TRBV4-3 with TRBJ2-1, with D tentatively TRBD1 (5 bases). CDR3 length: 14 amino acids. Germline V CDR1 and CDR2: LGHNA, YSLEER. CDR3 residues: CASSQDPRVDEQFF. DNA for the CDR3: TGTGCCAGCAGCCAAGATCCCAGGGTAGATGAGCAGTTCTTC.

This clonotype is medium-sized in the sample. The genes are TRBV13 and TRBJ2-7; TRBD2 aligns across 12 bases. Per the germline V gene, CDR1 is PRHDT and CDR2 is FYEKMQ (reference sequence). J lost 3 bases, V lost 3 bases, and 3 bases had no gene match. The CDR3 sequence is 15 residues long. For the CDR3, the DNA is TGTGCCAGCAGCTTTCGGACTAGCGGGAACTACGAGCAGTACTTC. It codes for CASSFRTSGNYEQYF.

V is TRBV28 and J is TRBJ2-3; 13 bases line up with TRBD2. The CDR3 covers 15 residues. The V and J ends lost 6 bases and 3 bases, in that order; junction bases with no gene match: 3. The germline V gene has CDR1 MDHEN and CDR2 SYDVKM. The CDR3 is CASSWTSGRTDTQYF. The CDR3 region has the DNA TGTGCCAGCAGCTGGACTAGCGGGAGAACAGATACGCAGTATTTT.

The genes are TRBV19 and TRBJ1-1, with D perhaps matching TRBD1 (6 bases). Between the trimmed V and J ends, which lost 3 bases and 1 base, there was a span of 18 bases. The CDR3 is 17 amino acids. Germline lookup yields CDR1 LNHDA and CDR2 SQIVND (reference sequence). The CDR3 sequence: CASSITPTGTPNTEAFF. CDR3 in DNA: TGTGCCAGTAGTATCACCCCAACCGGGACACCGAACACTGAAGCTTTCTTT.

By frequency in the sample, this clonotype is medium-sized. V gene TRBV20-1 combines with J gene TRBJ2-4; perhaps TRBD2 as D (6 bases). The V gene lost 5 bases and the J gene lost 3 bases, with 14 bases spanning the gap. The CDR3 loop spans 14 amino acids. Germline V gene lookup returns CDR1 DFQATT and CDR2 SNEGSKA (reference sequence). The CDR3 loop is CSAGGEGGKNIQYF. CDR3 coding DNA: TGCAGTGCTGGGGGTGAGGGAGGCAAAAACATTCAGTACTTC.

The CDR3 reads CASSEDSGTGVTEAFF. The CDR3 DNA reads as TGTGCCAGCAGTGAAGACTCCGGGACAGGGGTAACTGAAGCTTTCTTT. The chain combines TRBV6-1 with TRBJ1-1, with TRBD1 identical over 10 bases. V lost 1 base, J lost 5 bases, and 7 bases stayed unmatched. Germline-derived CDR1 and CDR2 are MNHNS and SASEGT. The CDR3 sequence is 16 residues long.

The chain is built from TRBV28 and TRBJ1-1; D gene ambiguous. The V gene lost 1 base and the J gene lost 5 bases, with 11 bases spanning the gap. This CDR3 is 14 amino acids long. The germline V gene encodes CDR1 MDHEN and CDR2 SYDVKM. Written as DNA, the CDR3 is TGTGCCAGCAGTTTATTCCTACCTGGGACTGAAGCTTTCTTT. Residues: CASSLFLPGTEAFF.

The V gene is TRBV6-2 or TRBV6-3, the J gene TRBJ2-7, with 9 bases fitting TRBD1. Germline CDR1 and CDR2: MNHEY and SVGEGT. The CDR3 covers 11 residues. The J segment lost 7 bases and the V segment lost 8 bases, leaving 3 bases of the junction unmatched. In DNA form, the CDR3 reads TGTGCCAGCTCGGGGACAGGGGAGCAGTACTTC. The encoded protein is CASSGTGEQYF.

The chain links TRBV2 to TRBJ2-1; D possibly uses TRBD1 or TRBD2 (5 bases each). Trimming removed 2 bases from V and 7 bases from J, with 12 bases in between. Germline CDR1 SNHLY, CDR2 FYNNEI. The CDR3 is made up of 14 amino acids. CDR3: CASSELWGGNEQFF. The CDR3 region has the DNA TGTGCCAGCAGTGAACTTTGGGGCGGGAATGAGCAGTTCTTC.

Relative to its sample, this clonotype is large. CDR3 nucleotides: TGCAGCGTCCGAACTCAGGGCGATGAGCAGTTCTTC. Protein: CSVRTQGDEQFF. The chain joins TRBV29-1 to TRBJ2-1; a possible D gene is TRBD1 (5 bases). V dropped 6 bases and J dropped 8 bases, with 14 bases sitting between them. This CDR3 is 12 amino acids long. Germline V gives CDR1 SQVTM, CDR2 ANQGSEA.

Relative to its sample, this clonotype is large. The chain uses TRBV6-5 and TRBJ1-6; tentative D call: TRBD1 (5 bases). Trimming took 1 base from V and 6 from J, leaving 16 bases between them. CDR3 length: 17 residues. In germline, CDR1 is MNHEY, CDR2 SVGAGI. CDR3 region: CASSYLKGTAGNSPLHF. In DNA form, the CDR3 reads TGTGCCAGCAGTTACTTAAAGGGGACCGCGGGTAATTCACCCCTCCACTTT.

Only a few counts were recorded for this clonotype. A read error may be the cause here, since a much bigger clone is one base away. The chain recombines TRBV6-6 with TRBJ2-7; the D is unclear. V lost 2 bases and J 7 bases, leaving 12 bases between the germline ends. The CDR3 has 13 residues. Germline V gene data show CDR1 as MNHNY and CDR2 as SVGAGI (reference sequence). DNA for the CDR3: TGTGCCAGCAGTTACCCCCCTGAGTATGAGCAGTACTTC. Protein sequence: CASSYPPEYEQYF.

In its sample, this clonotype ranks as medium-sized (0.01 to 0.1%). The chain uses TRBV6-5 and TRBJ2-7, with D unclear. Looked up from germline, CDR1 is MNHEY and CDR2 is SVGAGI. The CDR3 is 12 residues long. V was cut by 7 bases and J by 4 bases, with 11 bases left in between. CDR3 bases: TGTGCCAGCAATAACGGAGTGTACGAGCAGTACTTC. Translated: CASNNGVYEQYF.